The 21 T cell receptor beta chains given below trace back to one sample, sequenced in a study of early T cells in non-severe SARS-CoV-2 infection. One entry per CDR3 protein, called by TCRdb with MiXCR from the 5' RACE reads. The sample has 50,000 to 70,000 distinct CDR3 sequences, about 8.9% seen once. Sequencing was performed on whole blood. Receptor source: an adult who was a healthcare worker with PCR-confirmed SARS-CoV-2 infection or an uninfected control (not recorded which).

This chain connects TRBV28 to TRBJ2-7; no definite D call. Per the germline V gene, CDR1 is MDHEN and CDR2 is SYDVKM. The CDR3 consists of 15 residues. V was trimmed by 3 bases and J by 0 bases, leaving 12 bases between them. The CDR3 sequence: CASSLRSSVSYEQYF. CDR3 sequence (DNA): TGTGCCAGCAGTTTGAGGTCCAGCGTCTCCTACGAGCAGTACTTC. Full variable domain (remainder filled in from reference TRBV28 and TRBJ2-7): DVKVTQSSRYLVKRTGEKVFLECVQDMDHENMFWYRQDPGLGLRLIYFSYDVKMKEKGDIPEGYSVSREKKERFSLILESASTNQTSMYLCASSLRSSVSYEQYFGPGTRLTVT.

This clonotype was recorded many times. The CDR3 DNA is TGTGCCAGCAGTTTCTACTCGGGGAATCAAGAGACCCAGTACTTC. The encoded protein is CASSFYSGNQETQYF. The chain joins TRBV12-3 or TRBV12-4 to TRBJ2-5; TRBD2 might be the D (5 bases). V was clipped by 3 bases and J by 2 bases, with 13 bases between them. The length of the CDR3 is 15 residues.

This rearrangement joins TRBV6-2 or TRBV6-3 to TRBJ1-1; D gene ambiguous. This CDR3 has 15 residues. Deletions cut 6 bases from V and 0 bases from J, with 14 bases between. Germline CDR1 reads MNHEY; CDR2 reads SVGEGT. The CDR3 sequence: CASRPPPGVNTEAFF. Here the CDR3 DNA reads TGTGCCAGCAGACCCCCCCCCGGGGTGAACACTGAAGCTTTCTTT.

In its sample, this clonotype was seen many times. The V and J genes are TRBV28 and TRBJ1-1; D perhaps matches TRBD1 (6 bases). Germline loops: CDR1 MDHEN, CDR2 SYDVKM. There are 13 residues in the CDR3. Trimming took 8 bases from V and 0 from J, leaving 10 bases between them. The CDR3 here is CASGGIMNTEAFF. CDR3 nucleotides: TGTGCCAGCGGGGGCATCATGAACACTGAAGCTTTCTTT.

In this sample, this clonotype turned up a few times. The chain uses TRBV29-1 and TRBJ2-7, with D perhaps TRBD2 (5 bases). Looked up from germline, CDR1 is SQVTM and CDR2 is ANQGSEA. This CDR3 is 12 amino acids long. The V end lost 4 bases, the J end lost 0 bases, and 7 bases lay between the germline ends. The CDR3 bases are TGCAGCGTTGTAGGGAGCTCCTACGAGCAGTACTTC. As protein: CSVVGSSYEQYF.

In its sample, this clonotype was seen many times. The chain links TRBV10-3 to TRBJ1-5; maybe TRBD1 (5 bases). CDR3 length equals 16 residues. Deletions cut 3 bases from V and 0 bases from J, with 12 bases between. CDR1 ENHRY and CDR2 SYGVKD come from the germline V gene. DNA of the CDR3: TGTGCCATCAGTGACGACAGTACATATAGCAATCAGCCCCAGCATTTT. Protein: CAISDDSTYSNQPQHF.

This clonotype was picked up many times. The chain links TRBV6-2 or TRBV6-3 to TRBJ1-5; 8 bases agree with TRBD1. Trimming at V came to 5 bases and at J to 7 bases, leaving 10 bases not matched to a gene. From germline, CDR1 is MNHEY and CDR2 SVGEGT. The CDR3 loop spans 15 amino acids. In DNA, the CDR3 is TGTGCCAGCAGTAAAATAGACAGGGGCGGCCAGCCCCAGCATTTT. It is translated as CASSKIDRGGQPQHF.

This chain connects TRBV28 to TRBJ1-2; 10 bases agree with TRBD1. This CDR3 comprises 17 residues. The V and J ends lost 5 bases and 0 bases, in that order; junction bases with no gene match: 9. Germline V gene sequence: CDR1 MDHEN, CDR2 SYDVKM. The CDR3 bases are TGTGCCAGCAGTCCGCCTGGACAGGGGGTGTCTAACTATGGCTACACCTTC. Protein sequence: CASSPPGQGVSNYGYTF.

This clonotype appeared a few times. The chain combines TRBV29-1 with TRBJ1-2; D uncertain. V lost 3 bases and J 8 bases, leaving 10 bases between the germline ends. From germline, CDR1 is SQVTM and CDR2 ANQGSEA. CDR3 length: 11 residues. The CDR3 DNA reads TGCAGCGTTGACGGGAGGGAGGGCTACACCTTC. This encodes CSVDGREGYTF.

The V call is TRBV9, the J call TRBJ2-7, with TRBD2 identical over 7 bases. This CDR3 comprises 14 residues. Germline V gene sequence: CDR1 SGDLS, CDR2 YYNGEE. Trimming cost V 4 bases and J 4 bases; bases outside gene matches: 8. CDR3 loop: CASSPRDYSYEQYF. In DNA, the CDR3 is TGTGCCAGCAGCCCCCGGGACTACTCATACGAGCAGTACTTC.

This clonotype was detected a few times. The chain joins TRBV28 to TRBJ1-2; D perhaps matches TRBD1 (5 bases). Germline V CDR1 and CDR2: MDHEN, SYDVKM. V lost 6 bases and J lost 4, with 9 bases in between. The CDR3 is 12 amino acids. The CDR3 reads CASRSDSYGYTF. The CDR3 DNA reads as TGTGCCAGCAGAAGCGACAGCTATGGCTACACCTTC.

As regards this clonotype: The conserved closing phenylalanine or tryptophan is absent in this CDR3, likely reflecting a read error. V is TRBV12-3 or TRBV12-4 and J is TRBJ2-7; no reliable D call. Trimming took off 5 bases at V and 7 bases at J, with 15 bases between the two ends. The CDR3 is 13 amino acids. The CDR3 DNA reads TGTGCCAGCAGTGTAGAATCGAAAGGGGAGCAGTACCTC. Encoded protein: CASSVESKGEQYL.

At least ten counts were recorded for this clonotype. The genes are TRBV7-2 and TRBJ2-5; D gene uncertain. Trimming pared 4 bases from V and 1 base from J, leaving 10 bases between. The CDR3 is 14 residues long. Germline values: CDR1 SGHTA, CDR2 FQGNSA. CDR3: CASSSIGSQETQYF. DNA for the CDR3: TGTGCCAGCAGCTCCATAGGCTCCCAAGAGACCCAGTACTTC.

This clonotype was seen at least ten times. The V and J genes are TRBV19 and TRBJ2-6; D gene ambiguous. The CDR3 runs 13 residues. V lost 6 bases and J 4 bases, leaving 7 bases between the germline ends. Germline V gives CDR1 LNHDA, CDR2 SQIVND (reference sequence). The CDR3 DNA is TGTGCCAGTAGGGGAATGGGGGCCAACGTCCTGACTTTC. This sequence encodes CASRGMGANVLTF.

This clonotype has at least ten counts. The chain employs TRBV12-3 or TRBV12-4 and TRBJ2-7, with TRBD1 matching 7 bases. This CDR3 contains 14 residues. The V segment lost 5 bases and the J segment 6 bases; nucleotides outside the gene matches: 10. The CDR3 DNA follows: TGTGCCAGCAGTCCGGGACAGTGGGGTGGCGAGCAGTACTTC. Its translation is CASSPGQWGGEQYF.

This clonotype was counted between two and nine times. The chain is built from TRBV29-1 and TRBJ2-3; weak D call: TRBD1 (6 bases). From germline, CDR1 is SQVTM and CDR2 ANQGSEA. The CDR3 has 14 amino acids. Trimming stripped 5 bases from V and 0 bases from J, with 12 bases between. CDR3 nucleotides: TGCAGCGTTTCCAGGGGACCTAGCACAGATACGCAGTATTTT. Protein product: CSVSRGPSTDTQYF.

This clonotype was seen many times. The chain joins TRBV12-3 or TRBV12-4 to TRBJ2-2; weak D call: TRBD2 (5 bases). The CDR3 spans 11 residues. V was pared by 9 bases and J by 6 bases, with 8 bases between. The CDR3 protein is CASRRSGELFF. CDR3 sequence (DNA): TGTGCCAGTAGGAGGTCCGGGGAGCTGTTTTTT.

This clonotype is labeled medium-sized. The V and J genes are TRBV13 and TRBJ2-7; D may be TRBD1 (5 bases). Trimming left V 5 bases short and J 5 bases short, with 13 bases between. In germline, CDR1 is PRHDT, CDR2 FYEKMQ (reference sequence). The CDR3 totals 13 residues. Here the CDR3 reads CASSLQGFHEQYF. DNA for the CDR3: TGTGCCAGCAGCCTGCAGGGTTTCCACGAGCAGTACTTC.

For this clonotype: The junction shows a germline mismatch at one end, possibly a read error. V and J are TRBV28 and TRBJ1-6; 8 bases align to TRBD1. Germline V gene data show CDR1 as MDHEN and CDR2 as SYDVKM. The length of the CDR3 is 14 residues. In DNA, the CDR3 is TGTGCCAGCAGCCGGACAGGGATCTTTTCACCCCTCCATTTT. This sequence encodes CASSRTGIFSPLHF.

In its sample, this clonotype was seen a few times. This chain connects TRBV2 to TRBJ1-5, with D tentatively TRBD1 (6 bases). V dropped 0 bases and J dropped 10 bases, with 16 bases sitting between them. The CDR3 contains 15 residues. Looked up from germline, CDR1 is SNHLY and CDR2 is FYNNEI. CDR3 coding DNA: TGTGCCAGCAGTGAAGCGATCGCCAGGGGCGAACCCCAGCATTTT. Amino acid sequence: CASSEAIARGEPQHF.

The rearrangement links TRBV6-6 to TRBJ1-1; 8 bases match TRBD1. V dropped 6 bases and J dropped 1; count of bases not matched to a gene: 7. The length of the CDR3 is 15 residues. The germline CDR1 and CDR2 sequences are MNHNY and SVGAGI (reference sequence). Here the CDR3 reads CASRTGQGSNTEAFF. Written as DNA, the CDR3 is TGTGCCAGCAGAACCGGACAGGGATCGAACACTGAAGCTTTCTTT.